Below, 23 T cell receptor beta chains from the same sample are listed, as sequenced in a study of PD-1 blockade in classical Hodgkin lymphoma. Using immunoSEQ multiplex PCR, the repertoire was profiled, and TCRdb retains in-frame clones only, with some absent. The data show 70,000 or so clones, about 93% seen once. The time point here: newly diagnosed, previously untreated cHL patient sample. The sample taken for sequencing was peripheral blood mononuclear cells (PBMCs). These receptors came from a human donor with classical Hodgkin lymphoma.

The chain joins TRBV11-3 to TRBJ2-2; D call uncertain. Trimming pared 0 bases from V and 3 bases from J, leaving 2 bases between. From germline, CDR1 is SGHNT and CDR2 YENEEA. The CDR3 is 13 residues long. The CDR3 DNA follows: TGTGCCAGCAGCTTAGAATACACCGGGGAGCTGTTTTTT. This gives the protein CASSLEYTGELFF.

This chain connects TRBV15 to TRBJ2-1; TRBD2 might be the D (6 bases). From germline, CDR1 is LNHNV and CDR2 YYDKDF (reference sequence). The CDR3 loop spans 15 amino acids. With 9 bases removed from V and 3 bases from J, the gap between germline ends came to 18 bases. The CDR3 DNA is TGTGCCACTCCCCTAAGGGCGGGAAGCTACAATGAGCAGTTCTTC. This codes for CATPLRAGSYNEQFF. The whole variable domain, filled in from reference TRBV15 and TRBJ2-1, reads DAMVIQNPRYQVTQFGKPVTLSCSQTLNHNVMYWYQQKSSQAPKLLFHYYDKDFNNEADTPDNFQSRRPNTSFCFLDIRSPGLGDTAMYLCATPLRAGSYNEQFFGPGTRLTVL.

The chain is built from TRBV27 and TRBJ2-3; no reliable D call. The CDR3 has 13 residues. Between the trimmed V and J ends, which lost 5 bases and 6 bases, there was a span of 12 bases. Germline V gene lookup returns CDR1 MNHEY and CDR2 SMNVEV (reference sequence). CDR3 residues: CASSDVPADTQYF. The CDR3 nucleotides are TGTGCCAGCAGTGACGTGCCGGCGGATACGCAGTATTTT.

J is TRBJ2-6 and V is TRBV14; D remains unclear. CDR1 and CDR2 (germline): SGHDN, FVKESK. Trimming removed 3 bases at V and 0 bases at J, with 3 bases between. The CDR3 totals 14 residues. CDR3 amino acids: CASSQLSGANVLTF. The CDR3, as DNA: TGTGCCAGCAGCCAGCTCTCTGGGGCCAACGTCCTGACTTTC.

This sequence joins TRBV29-1 and TRBJ1-2; 8 bases agree with TRBD1. Unmatched junction bases numbered 7, after V lost 8 bases and J lost 2 bases. CDR1 SQVTM and CDR2 ANQGSEA come from the germline V gene. The CDR3 is 13 residues long. The CDR3 loop is CSFYRGANYGYTF. The CDR3 DNA is TGCAGCTTTTACAGGGGGGCAAACTATGGCTACACCTTC.

The rearrangement uses TRBV6-5 and TRBJ1-1; D remains unclear. The CDR3 contains 11 residues. V was shortened by 8 bases and J by 2 bases, with 6 bases between the two germline ends. Germline CDR1 and CDR2: MNHEY and SVGAGI. The CDR3 loop reads CASAPNTEAFF. CDR3 in DNA: TGTGCCAGCGCACCTAACACTGAAGCTTTCTTT.

The chain couples TRBV16 to TRBJ2-1; 14 positions agree with TRBD2. Germline loops: CDR1 KGHSY, CDR2 FQNENV. The CDR3 covers 16 residues. J was trimmed by 8 bases and V by 0 bases; bases with no gene match: 3. For the CDR3, the DNA is TGTGCCAGCAGCCAATCCGGGACTAGCGGGAGTTATGAGCAGTTCTTC. Translating gives CASSQSGTSGSYEQFF.

This CDR3 is CASSLAALGIGQPQHF. For the CDR3, the DNA is TGTGCCAGCAGCTTGGCCGCGTTAGGGATCGGTCAGCCCCAGCATTTT. J is TRBJ1-5 and V is TRBV5-5, with D unresolved. Per the germline V gene, CDR1 is SGHKS and CDR2 is YYEKEE (reference sequence). V shed 0 bases and J shed 6 bases, with 16 bases lying between them. The CDR3 spans 16 residues.

This chain connects TRBV6-4 to TRBJ2-3; D is possibly TRBD1 (6 bases). The CDR3 sequence is 14 residues long. V was clipped by 4 bases and J by 3 bases, with 11 bases between them. Germline CDR1 and CDR2: MRHNA and SNTAGT. This CDR3 reads CASSVGRGTDTQYF. The CDR3 DNA reads TGTGCCAGCAGTGTCGGCAGGGGAACAGATACGCAGTATTTT.

The chain couples TRBV18 to TRBJ1-4, with TRBD1 identical over 10 bases. Germline V CDR1 and CDR2: KGHSH, LQKENI. J gave up 0 bases and V 6 bases, and 4 bases lay outside the gene matches. CDR3 size: 16 residues. DNA of the CDR3: TGTGCCAGCTCCTCCGGACAGGGGGCAACTAATGAAAAACTGTTTTTT. Translation: CASSSGQGATNEKLFF. Using reference TRBV18 and TRBJ1-4 for the parts outside the CDR3, the full variable domain is NAGVMQNPRHLVRRRGQEARLRCSPMKGHSHVYWYRQLPEEGLKFMVYLQKENIIDESGMPKERFSAEFPKEGPSILRIQQVVRGDSAAYFCASSSGQGATNEKLFFGSGTQLSVL.

This clone has only one observation. The chain combines TRBV7-2 with TRBJ1-1; D call uncertain. The germline gives CDR1 SGHTA, CDR2 FQGNSA. This CDR3 region has 13 residues. The ends were cut back, 2 bases at V and 4 bases at J, with 8 bases in the middle. Here the CDR3 reads CASSLIVTTEAFF. The CDR3 coding sequence is TGTGCCAGCAGCTTAATAGTTACCACTGAAGCTTTCTTT. Full variable domain (outside the CDR3, taken from reference TRBV7-2 and TRBJ1-1): GAGVSQSPSNKVTEKGKDVELRCDPISGHTALYWYRQSLGQGLEFLIYFQGNSAPDKSGLPSDRFSAERTGGSVSTLTIQRTQQEDSAVYLCASSLIVTTEAFFGQGTRLTVV.

This clone occurred once. This chain joins TRBV2 and TRBJ2-3; TRBD2 agrees at 8 bases. Losses at the gene ends were 8 bases for V and 2 bases for J; bases not matched to a gene: 6. The CDR3 has 14 residues. Germline CDR1 is SNHLY and CDR2 is FYNNEI. CDR3 sequence: CASGERGHTDTQYF. In DNA, the CDR3 is TGTGCCAGCGGGGAGCGGGGGCACACAGATACGCAGTATTTT.

This clone has a handful of counts. The chain joins TRBV5-1 to TRBJ2-2; 9 nucleotides match TRBD2. The CDR3 totals 16 residues. The ends lost 2 bases at V and 6 bases at J; junction bases unmatched: 8. The germline V gene has CDR1 SGHRS and CDR2 YFSETQ. The CDR3 region has the DNA TGCGCCAGCAGCTTAGGGGCTAGCGGGAAGGCCGGGGAGCTGTTTTTT. The encoded protein is CASSLGASGKAGELFF.

The V gene is TRBV5-1, the J gene TRBJ1-1; D may be TRBD1 (6 bases). CDR1 SGHRS and CDR2 YFSETQ come from the germline V gene. This CDR3 comprises 15 residues. Trimming removed 7 bases from V and 2 bases from J, with 18 bases in between. Written as DNA, the CDR3 is TGCGCCAGCCGGACAGACCCGGCTGCTAACACTGAAGCTTTCTTT. As protein: CASRTDPAANTEAFF.

This rearrangement joins TRBV5-5 to TRBJ2-5; 8 positions match TRBD1. Germline V CDR1 and CDR2: SGHKS, YYEKEE (reference sequence). V trimming: 0 bases; J trimming: 2 bases; junction bases outside the gene matches: 9. The CDR3 contains 17 residues. In DNA form, the CDR3 reads TGTGCCAGCAGCTTGGCAGGACAGGGAGGTGGACAAGAGACCCAGTACTTC. It is translated as CASSLAGQGGGQETQYF.

The chain combines TRBV28 with TRBJ1-2; D remains unclear. Trimming took 5 bases from V and 8 from J, leaving 15 bases between them. The length of the CDR3 is 13 residues. Looked up from germline, CDR1 is MDHEN and CDR2 is SYDVKM. CDR3 coding DNA: TGTGCCAGCAGTACGGAGGCGTATGGCGGCTACACCTTC. This gives the protein CASSTEAYGGYTF.

This chain links TRBV28 with TRBJ1-1; D perhaps matches TRBD1 (6 bases). Trimming stripped 6 bases from V and 0 bases from J, with 14 bases between. Germline loops: CDR1 MDHEN, CDR2 SYDVKM. The CDR3 has 15 residues. CDR3 in DNA: TGTGCCAGCAGCCCCGGGGGCCGTATGAACACTGAAGCTTTCTTT. It codes for CASSPGGRMNTEAFF.

The chain uses TRBV5-4 and TRBJ1-4; the D is unclear. Germline loops: CDR1 SGHNT, CDR2 YYREEE (reference sequence). CDR3 size: 14 residues. Deletions cut 3 bases from V and 0 bases from J, with 6 bases between. This CDR3 is CASSSQPTNEKLFF. DNA of the CDR3: TGTGCCAGCAGCTCCCAACCAACTAATGAAAAACTGTTTTTT.

In this sample, this clone turned up a few times. The chain couples TRBV5-1 to TRBJ1-1; 7 nucleotides line up with TRBD1. V lost 4 bases, J lost 1 base, and 10 bases stayed unmatched. The CDR3 has 16 amino acids. The germline CDR1 and CDR2 sequences are SGHRS and YFSETQ. The CDR3 loop is CASSRNYQGGNTEAFF. The CDR3 nucleotides are TGCGCCAGCAGCCGAAACTATCAGGGGGGGAACACTGAAGCTTTCTTT.

V is TRBV5-1 and J is TRBJ2-7; 8 nucleotides align to TRBD1. With 6 bases clipped from V and 1 base from J, the junction kept 3 bases outside the gene matches. The CDR3 spans 13 residues. The germline CDR1 and CDR2 sequences are SGHRS and YFSETQ. The CDR3 nucleotides are TGCGCCAGCAAGGGACAGGCTTCCTACGAGCAGTACTTC. Its protein is CASKGQASYEQYF.

The chain recombines TRBV6-6 with TRBJ2-2, with D tentatively TRBD1 (5 bases). Germline V gene lookup returns CDR1 MNHNY and CDR2 SVGAGI (reference sequence). The CDR3 has 15 residues. Trimming stripped 6 bases from V and 1 base from J, with 12 bases between. CDR3 in DNA: TGTGCCAGCAGGGGGCGGCAGAGGAACACCGGGGAGCTGTTTTTT. Its protein is CASRGRQRNTGELFF.

The rearrangement joins TRBV11-2 to TRBJ2-3; 9 bases agree with TRBD1. Trimming cost V 3 bases and J 0 bases; bases outside gene matches: 4. The CDR3 runs 16 residues. Germline loops: CDR1 SGHAT, CDR2 FQNNGV. CDR3 coding DNA: TGTGCCAGCAGCTTGGGGACAGGGCTTAGCACAGATACGCAGTATTTT. Translation gives CASSLGTGLSTDTQYF.

The chain couples TRBV27 to TRBJ1-3; possibly TRBD1 for D (6 bases). The CDR3 spans 15 residues. Trimming stripped 4 bases from V and 4 bases from J, with 14 bases between. Germline CDR1 is MNHEY and CDR2 is SMNVEV (reference sequence). The CDR3 here is CASSSTWGAGNTIYF. The CDR3 bases are TGTGCCAGCAGTTCAACTTGGGGGGCAGGAAACACCATATATTTT.